These T cell receptor beta chains were read from a single sample in a study of blood T cell repertoires in COVID-19. The repertoire was sequenced with immunoSEQ multiplex PCR; TCRdb's copy has only in-frame clones and lacks some. Here the sample spans about 260,000 clones, over 75% being singletons. Material for sequencing was peripheral blood. The receptors shown here come from a human donor in a cohort sampled during active COVID-19. CDR3s include the opening cysteine and the closing phenylalanine or tryptophan. The order of the fields is J gene, clone size, V gene, D gene, CDR3 DNA, CDR3 protein. D genes are given only for firm matches. Size values are once, few and many counts, or a class for expanded clones, and some rows have none.

TRBJ2-5 | - | TRBV10-2 | TRBD2 | TGCGCCAGCAGTGCATTAGCGGGAGAAGAGACCCAGTACTTC | CASSALAGEETQYF
TRBJ2-2 | - | TRBV6-1 | TRBD1 | TGTGCCAGCACAAGACAGGGTAACACCGGGGAGCTGTTTTTT | CASTRQGNTGELFF
TRBJ2-7 | - | TRBV24-1 | - | TGTGCCGCGGGATCAGGAGCCCCTCCCTACGAGCAGTACTTC | CAAGSGAPPYEQYF
TRBJ2-1 | - | TRBV11-2 | TRBD1 | TGTGCCAGCAGCTTCGGGACAGGGTTAGGGGTCGGGAATGAGCAGTTCTTC | CASSFGTGLGVGNEQFF
TRBJ2-7 | - | TRBV6-5 | TRBD1 | TGTGCCAGCAGAAGAGGACAGGGGGGAACCTACGAGCAGTACTTC | CASRRGQGGTYEQYF
TRBJ1-5 | few | TRBV6-4 | - | TGTGCCAGCAGTGACAGGGCAGGGAATCAGCCCCAGCATTTT | CASSDRAGNQPQHF
TRBJ2-2 | - | TRBV7-9 | TRBD1 | TGTGCCAGCAGCTCCCCGGGACAGGGGGCTTACACCGGGGAGCTGTTTTTT | CASSSPGQGAYTGELFF
TRBJ2-2 | - | TRBV19 | - | TGTGCCAGTAGTTTCAGTCCGAACACCGGGGAGCTGTTTTTT | CASSFSPNTGELFF
TRBJ1-6 | - | TRBV5-5 | TRBD1 | TGTGCCAGCAGCTTCGGGACAGAAAGCTCCTATAATTCACCCCTCCACTTT | CASSFGTESSYNSPLHF
TRBJ2-7 | - | TRBV19 | TRBD1 | TGTGCCAGTAGTATAAAACAGGGGAGCGAGCAGTACTTC | CASSIKQGSEQYF
TRBJ1-1 | - | TRBV7-9 | TRBD1 | TGTGCCAGCATCAAAGGGGGGACAGGGGGCTTGGGTTTCACTGAAGCTTTCTTT | CASIKGGTGGLGFTEAFF
TRBJ2-5 | once | TRBV18 | - | TGTGCCAGCTCACCTAGGAGGGGTGGACAAGAGACCCAGTACTTC | CASSPRRGGQETQYF
TRBJ2-7 | - | TRBV29-1 | TRBD2 | TGCAGCGTCGCCGGACTAGCGGGAGTCCACCTCTACGAGCAGTACTTC | CSVAGLAGVHLYEQYF
TRBJ2-3 | - | TRBV2 | - | TGTGCCAGCAGTGAAAACCCCACGGGGACAGATACGCAGTATTTT | CASSENPTGTDTQYF
TRBJ1-1 | - | TRBV21-1 | - | TGTGCCAGCAGAAGGAAAAACAGGGGTTGCACTGAAGCTTTCTTT | CASRRKNRGCTEAFF
TRBJ2-7 | - | TRBV27 | TRBD2 | TGTGCCAGCAGTTCCCTTAGCGGGGGGGCCTACGAGCAGTACTTC | CASSSLSGGAYEQYF
TRBJ2-1 | - | TRBV9 | - | TGTGCCAGCAGCGTAGGGCTAGGGGCCTACAATGAGCAGTTCTTC | CASSVGLGAYNEQFF
TRBJ2-3 | few | TRBV5-6 | TRBD1 | TGTGCCAGCAGCTTGGACAGGGGTGTTTCAGATACGCAGTATTTT | CASSLDRGVSDTQYF
TRBJ2-2 | few | TRBV3-1/TRBV3-2 | TRBD2 | TGTGCCAGCAGCCTGACTAGCGGGAGAAACACCGGGGAGCTGTTTTTT | CASSLTSGRNTGELFF
TRBJ2-7 | once | TRBV5-6 | TRBD1 | TGTGCCAGCAGCCCTACAGGGACAGGGTCCCACGAGCAGTACTTC | CASSPTGTGSHEQYF
TRBJ2-7 | - | TRBV2 | TRBD1 | TGTGCCAGCAGTGAAGCGGACAGGGTAAGGTACGAGCAGTACTTC | CASSEADRVRYEQYF
TRBJ1-6 | once | TRBV7-8 | TRBD1 | TGTGCCAGCAGCCCACGGACAGGGGCTGATTCACCCCTCCACTTT | CASSPRTGADSPLHF
TRBJ2-5 | once | TRBV15 | - | TGTGCCACCAGCAGAGATATCGGGGAAGAAGAGACCCAGTACTTC | CATSRDIGEEETQYF
TRBJ2-1 | few | TRBV24-1 | - | TGTGCCACCAGTGGATCCCCAGGCCGCAGGGAGCAGTTCTTC | CATSGSPGRREQFF
TRBJ2-1 | few | TRBV11-3 | TRBD2 | TGTGCCAGCAGTTATTCCGGGCTAGCGGGTAGTGAGCAGTTCTTC | CASSYSGLAGSEQFF
TRBJ2-3 | - | TRBV4-3 | - | TGCGCCAGCAGCCAAGATCTTAGGGGACACACAGATACGCAGTATTTT | CASSQDLRGHTDTQYF
TRBJ1-5 | - | TRBV12-3/TRBV12-4 | - | TGTGCCAGCAGTGGCCTGAATCAGCCCCAGCATTTT | CASSGLNQPQHF
TRBJ2-7 | - | TRBV25-1 | - | TGTGCCAGCGGGCGGGGCTACGAGCAGTACTTC | CASGRGYEQYF
TRBJ2-5 | - | TRBV1 | - | TGCACCGCCTTGGGCATCCAAGAGACCCAGTACTTC | CTALGIQETQYF
TRBJ2-1 | - | TRBV7-2 | TRBD2 | TGTGCCAGCAGCCCTATAGCGGGGGACTCCTACAATGAGCAGTTCTTC | CASSPIAGDSYNEQFF
TRBJ2-3 | - | TRBV4-2 | - | TGTGCCAGCAGCAGACGCGACAGGAATACGCAGTATTTT | CASSRRDRNTQYF
TRBJ2-3 | few | TRBV2 | TRBD2 | TGTGCCAGCAGTCGTCAACTAGCGGGCACAGATACGCAGTATTTT | CASSRQLAGTDTQYF
TRBJ2-3 | - | TRBV4-1 | - | TGCGCCAGCAGCCAAGAATGGGCAGTCCGCACAGATACGCAGTATTTT | CASSQEWAVRTDTQYF
TRBJ2-3 | - | TRBV5-1 | TRBD1 | TGCGCCAGCAGCTCACAGGGGATGGCGACAGATACGCAGTATTTT | CASSSQGMATDTQYF
TRBJ1-1 | - | TRBV19 | - | TGTGCCAGTGGGTACTATTCAGCGGGGAACACTGAAGCTTTCTTT | CASGYYSAGNTEAFF
TRBJ1-4 | - | TRBV7-8 | - | TGTGCCAGCAGCTCCTGGGACATTAATGAAAAACTGTTTTTT | CASSSWDINEKLFF
TRBJ1-2 | - | TRBV18 | - | TGTGCCAGCTCACCAAGGAGGGAGGGTCCCTATGGCTACACCTTC | CASSPRREGPYGYTF
TRBJ2-2 | - | TRBV5-1 | - | TGCGCCAGCAGCTTGGTGCAGGGTGGCACCGGGGAGCTGTTTTTT | CASSLVQGGTGELFF
TRBJ1-2 | once | TRBV7-9 | - | TGTGCCAGCAGCTTAGGGGGGGAAGCGATTACTAACTATGGCTACACCTTC | CASSLGGEAITNYGYTF
TRBJ2-1 | - | TRBV29-1 | TRBD2 | TGCAGCGTGGGGTTGCTAGCGGGAAGAAACAATGAGCAGTTCTTC | CSVGLLAGRNNEQFF
TRBJ2-7 | - | TRBV6-2/TRBV6-3 | - | TGTGCCAGCAGCGGAGGATTTGGGGTATCCTACGAGCAGTACTTC | CASSGGFGVSYEQYF
TRBJ1-2 | - | TRBV12-3/TRBV12-4 | TRBD1 | TGTGCCAGCAGTTGGGACAGGGTTGGCTACACCTTC | CASSWDRVGYTF
TRBJ1-5 | - | TRBV5-1 | - | TGCGCCAGCAGCTTTTCTGTCGGTCAGCCCCAGCATTTT | CASSFSVGQPQHF
TRBJ2-7 | once | TRBV5-1 | TRBD1 | TGCGCCAGCAGCGTACAGACAGGGGCGTCCTACGAGCAGTACTTC | CASSVQTGASYEQYF
TRBJ2-2 | - | TRBV5-4 | TRBD2 | TGTGCCAGCAGCTTGCCGACTAGCGGGATGGACACCGGGGAGCTGTTTTTT | CASSLPTSGMDTGELFF
TRBJ2-1 | - | TRBV27 | TRBD2 | TGTGCCAGCTTATTAGCGGGGGGAAACACCTACAATGAGCAGTTCTTC | CASLLAGGNTYNEQFF
TRBJ1-5 | - | TRBV18 | - | TGTGCCAGCTCTCGCTGGGGCGAAAATCAGCCCCAGCATTTT | CASSRWGENQPQHF
TRBJ1-3 | - | TRBV5-1 | - | TGCGCCAGCAGCCAATCCACTGGAAACACCATATATTTT | CASSQSTGNTIYF
TRBJ2-4 | - | TRBV19 | TRBD2 | TGTGCCAGTAGGGAGGGAGGGGTAACCAAAAACATTCAGTACTTC | CASREGGVTKNIQYF
TRBJ1-2 | - | TRBV5-1 | TRBD1 | TGCGCCAGCAGCCTAAGCCCGGACAGGGGAGGGCTTTACACCTTC | CASSLSPDRGGLYTF
TRBJ2-2 | - | TRBV10-3 | TRBD2 | TGTGCCATCAGTGAGGGGACTAGCGCGAACACCGGGGAGCTGTTTTTT | CAISEGTSANTGELFF
TRBJ2-5 | - | TRBV2 | TRBD2 | TGTGCCAGCAGTGAAGTTCGGGGAGGGCAAGAGACCCAGTACTTC | CASSEVRGGQETQYF
TRBJ1-1 | - | TRBV14 | - | TGTGCCAGCAGCCTCACGGGAGGGTCACACACTGAAGCTTTCTTT | CASSLTGGSHTEAFF
TRBJ2-7 | - | TRBV6-2/TRBV6-3 | TRBD1 | TGTGCCAGCAGTTACTCGAGGCAGGGGGCCTCCTACGAGCAGTACTTC | CASSYSRQGASYEQYF
TRBJ2-3 | - | TRBV6-5 | TRBD2 | TGTGCCAGCAGGGGACTAGCGGGGGTGGCAGATACGCAGTATTTT | CASRGLAGVADTQYF
TRBJ2-3 | - | TRBV3-1/TRBV3-2 | - | TGTGCCAGCGCAGGGTCTCCCACGGATACGCAGTATTTT | CASAGSPTDTQYF
TRBJ1-5 | - | TRBV6-2/TRBV6-3 | TRBD1 | TGTGCCAGCAGTCGGGACAGGTATAATCAGCCCCAGCATTTT | CASSRDRYNQPQHF
TRBJ2-2 | - | TRBV9 | TRBD1 | TGTGCCAGCAGCCTATTCGACAGGGGGAACACCGGGGAGCTGTTTTTT | CASSLFDRGNTGELFF
TRBJ1-3 | - | TRBV21-1 | - | TGTGCCAGCAGCTGCAGGGGAAACACCATATATTTT | CASSCRGNTIYF